The T cell receptor beta chain described here comes from a study of blood T cell repertoires in COVID-19 (dated by TCRdb to 2018 to 2021). For the wider study: Samples covering the acute and convalescent phases of COVID-19 were provided by collaborators in the United States, Italy and Spain. Sample metadata almost always included a de-identified subject ID, COVID-19 status, age in years and sex. The prospective study material was composed of cDNA or gDNA derived from T cells, B-cell-depleted T cells, or PBMCs. The repertoires were released in a freely available public database meant as a resource for research on the immune response to SARS-CoV-2. Where HLA class I and class II types were available, the types were taken from metadata supplied by the sample provider, not from assay-based typing. Samples came from the ongoing ImmuneRACE study (first 160 participants) plus 1,254 subjects from 6 global collaborators. Deeply sampled blood TCRbeta repertoires from subjects exposed to, actively infected with, or recovered from COVID-19 were included in the dataset.

TCRbeta CDR3 regions were amplified from genomic DNA by means of the immunoSEQ Assay, a bias-controlled multiplex PCR. The study's processing was this. The number of nucleated cells in each sample was estimated from the amplification of reference gene primers within the assay. Sequence reads were collapsed and filtered to measure the absolute abundance of every unique TCRbeta CDR3 rearrangement. For each sample, productive Simpson clonality was calculated by taking the square root of Simpson's diversity index across productive rearrangements. This immuneACCESS table, as held by TCRdb, lists in-frame sequences with V and J called but not all clones. Of the missing ones, under half trace to an unresolved V gene in checked studies; the others have no known cause. V and J calls and clone size are given by that table; D and trimming were obtained from the DNA. The sample profile shows under 50,000 clones; approximately 88% of them were found once. About 60% of the sample is taken by the ten largest.

Summary of the overall study and its limitations: The quantity of clinical and demographic metadata differed by source and by participant and was supplied without curation.

Including the terminal cysteine and phenylalanine, the CDR3 comprises 13 residues. Only the CDR3 DNA stays, 39 bases, in frame from base 1. Trimming takes 5 bases from V and 6 bases from J, and the germline ends sit 14 bases apart. Sequences ENHRY (CDR1) and SYGVKD (CDR2) are obtained from the germline V gene. In regard to this clone: Its cognate antigen has yet to be identified. No per-base quality is available; no much larger clone lies one base away.

The collaborating institutions used their own protocols to collect whole blood in K2EDTA tubes. For TCRbeta analysis, collaborator samples were shipped as frozen whole blood, as isolated PBMCs, or as DNA extracted from either sample type. What was sequenced was peripheral blood. The TCR originated in a man between 65 and 85 years old with acute or convalescent COVID-19. Recombination linked TRBV10-3 to TRBJ2-7; TRBD2 is perhaps the D gene, given 5 matching bases. The CDR3 protein: CAISPRLRGEQYF. In nucleotide form, the sequence is TGTGCCATCAGTCCGCGTCTACGGGGCGAGCAGTACTTC.